These T cell receptor beta chains were read from a single sample in a study of T cell responses to AZD1222 COVID-19 vaccine. Assay used: immunoSEQ multiplex PCR; TCRdb lists only in-frame clones, some missing. The table includes 96,000 or so clones, 80% to 90% detected once. The material was peripheral blood, obtained on day 0 of AZD1222 vaccination. These receptors were obtained from an adult in good health. Both conserved end residues are part of each CDR3.

TRBV19	TRBJ1-2	CASRERSHNYGYTF
TRBV19	TRBJ2-7	CASSIVLGVHEQYF
TRBV28	TRBJ1-1	CASSLPVPYRTEAFF
TRBV7-3	TRBJ2-1	CASSLVGLAGDEQFF
TRBV9	TRBJ1-2	CASSGVNEGTSYGYTF
TRBV29-1	TRBJ1-4	CSVPGGGSEKLFF
TRBV5-4	TRBJ1-5	CASSLQGGWPQHF
TRBV4-2	TRBJ2-3	CASSQRATDTQYF
TRBV6-2/TRBV6-3	TRBJ1-1	CASSYLLDRVGNTEAFF
TRBV9	TRBJ2-2	CASSVGADTGELFF
TRBV10-1	TRBJ2-2	CASSANRGMNTGELFF
TRBV6-6	TRBJ1-4	CASINAGGDEKLFF
TRBV24-1	TRBJ2-1	CATSGTTGPGGNEQFF
TRBV3-1/TRBV3-2	TRBJ1-2	CASSDTGVAYGYTF
TRBV5-4	TRBJ1-2	CASSSTGGHYGYTF
TRBV18	TRBJ2-3	CASSPGLAGGADTQYF
TRBV7-9	TRBJ1-3	CASSPRTASPGNTIYF
TRBV28	TRBJ2-3	CASSFGLAGDSTDTQYF
TRBV7-2	TRBJ1-5	CASSYRGNQPQHF
TRBV30	TRBJ1-4	CAWSLGNEKLFF
TRBV7-2	TRBJ1-2	CASSSLGYGYTF
TRBV5-4	TRBJ1-2	CASSSQSRRDYGYTF
TRBV2	TRBJ2-3	CASSGGSTDTQYF
TRBV28	TRBJ2-7	CASTIPGQGYEQYF
TRBV5-1	TRBJ2-1	CASSLVTVNEQFF
TRBV7-2	TRBJ1-3	CASTTNGGVGNTIYF
TRBV6-1	TRBJ1-2	CASSDPGGYYGYTF
TRBV28	TRBJ1-4	CASSSGQDYEKLFF
TRBV3-1/TRBV3-2	TRBJ2-6	CASSQTGRSGANVLTF
TRBV7-8	TRBJ1-2	CASSLGEGGYGYTF
TRBV7-2	TRBJ2-3	CASSLAGTNTDTQYF
TRBV3-1/TRBV3-2	TRBJ1-1	CASSQPDREYTEAFF
TRBV5-5	TRBJ2-7	CASSRDPQGAYEQYF
TRBV5-6	TRBJ1-2	CASSLEGNYGYTF
TRBV2	TRBJ1-6	CASSDRPFPLHF
TRBV3-1/TRBV3-2	TRBJ1-1	CASTPSGAGTEAFF
TRBV11-2	TRBJ1-2	CASSLTGYGYTF
TRBV5-8	TRBJ1-5	CASSLYGGHGQPQHF
TRBV6-2/TRBV6-3	TRBJ1-2	CASSYPAYGYTF
TRBV7-2	TRBJ2-2	CASSLWGGFTGELFF
TRBV7-8	TRBJ2-2	CASSLGTGGSGELFF
TRBV6-2/TRBV6-3	TRBJ2-5	CASSSLAQRETQYF
TRBV7-3	TRBJ2-1	CASSFAPSTSEQFF
TRBV6-4	TRBJ2-2	CASSLAGGRTGELFF
TRBV2	TRBJ1-2	CASSEDVVYGYTF
TRBV5-1	TRBJ1-1	CASSRDRANTEAFF
TRBV3-1/TRBV3-2	TRBJ1-5	CASSPTRQGNQPQHF
TRBV19	TRBJ2-5	CASTLKGQGLETQYF
TRBV5-4	TRBJ2-7	CASSFGQRGRSYEQYF
TRBV6-5	TRBJ2-7	CATRQGSYEQYF
TRBV19	TRBJ2-2	CASSLGTGQGWTGELFF
TRBV6-5	TRBJ2-3	CASSPQGDSTDTQYF
TRBV14	TRBJ2-3	CASSQAFVGADTQYF
TRBV2	TRBJ1-6	CASILGVDSPLHF
TRBV20-1	TRBJ1-5	CSASVRYSNQPQHF
TRBV7-6	TRBJ1-2	CASSFSQGAIDYGYTF
TRBV18	TRBJ2-7	CASSPGTGVREQYF
TRBV5-4	TRBJ2-3	CASSLGGGRGDTQYF